This T cell receptor (beta chain) is drawn from a study of T cells in Graves' hyperthyroidism and ophthalmopathy. Turning to the study itself: Staff took peripheral blood when the initial diagnosis was made, before any treatment began. Overall study results and limits: Blood also contained most expanded thyroid clonotypes above 0.001.

This clonotype occurred once. The antigen is undetermined. The junction departs from germline at one end; a sequencing error may be responsible. The germline V gene has CDR1 MNHNS and CDR2 SASEGT. The CDR3 totals 13 residues. Amplified regions were TCR beta CDR3 sequences from RNA transcripts. The TCR CDR3 first-round RT-PCR relied on the HTBI primer set. TCRdb re-analysed the multiplex PCR reads in MiXCR, keeping a single row per CDR3 protein. The sample lists roughly 400,000 distinct CDR3 sequences, about 14% seen once, with approximately 27% in the top ten. Each diagnosis was grounded in clinical symptoms, serum thyroxine and TRAb, thyroid ultrasound, and orbital computed tomography. Using around 10 ml of fresh peripheral blood, PBMCs were prepared.

The sequencing input was blood. The rearrangement joins TRBV6-1 to TRBJ2-7; 8 positions match TRBD1. This clonotype was sampled from a man aged 50-59 years with Graves' ophthalmopathy. CDR3 sequence (DNA): TGTGGCAGCAGTCAGTACAGGGGGAACGAGCAGTACTTC. Its translation: CGSSQYRGNEQYF.